The clone carrying this T cell receptor beta chain has just one count. Its antigen is as yet unknown. Upon completion of 10 to 11 days in culture, CD4+ T cells were isolated. Every participant took two doses of the BNT162b2 or mRNA-1273 vaccine. This specimen belongs to a study of vaccination effects on CD4 cells after COVID-19. The CDR3 covers 13 residues. Deletions cut 6 bases from V and 2 bases from J, with 7 bases between. Germline CDR1 reads MNHEY; CDR2 reads SVGAGI. Libraries were prepared by immunoSEQ multiplex PCR; TCRdb keeps only in-frame clonotypes and omits some of them. The data contain 70,000 or so clones, around 70% of them singletons.

The chain combines TRBV6-5 with TRBJ2-2; D unclear. This TCR was recovered from a human donor who received a COVID-19 vaccine. Sequences were derived from CD4+ T cells from PBMCs cultured without peptide, sampled after COVID-19 vaccination. The CDR3 sequence: CASRTPNTGELFF. Here the CDR3 DNA reads TGTGCCAGCAGAACTCCAAACACCGGGGAGCTGTTTTTT.